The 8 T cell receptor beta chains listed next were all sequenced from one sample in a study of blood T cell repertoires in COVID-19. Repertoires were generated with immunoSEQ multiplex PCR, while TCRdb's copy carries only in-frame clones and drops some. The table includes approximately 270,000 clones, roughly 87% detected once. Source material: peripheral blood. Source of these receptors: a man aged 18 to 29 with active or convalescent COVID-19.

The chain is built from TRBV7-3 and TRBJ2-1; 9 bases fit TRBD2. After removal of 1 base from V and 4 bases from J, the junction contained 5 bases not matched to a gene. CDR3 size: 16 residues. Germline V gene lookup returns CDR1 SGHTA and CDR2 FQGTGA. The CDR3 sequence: CASSLMPTSGYNEQFF. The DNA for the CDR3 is TGTGCCAGCAGCTTAATGCCGACTAGCGGTTACAATGAGCAGTTCTTC. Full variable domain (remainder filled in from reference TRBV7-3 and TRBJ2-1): GAGVSQTPSNKVTEKGKYVELRCDPISGHTALYWYRQSLGQGPEFLIYFQGTGAADDSGLPNDRFFAVRPEGSVSTLKIQRTERGDSAVYLCASSLMPTSGYNEQFFGPGTRLTVL.

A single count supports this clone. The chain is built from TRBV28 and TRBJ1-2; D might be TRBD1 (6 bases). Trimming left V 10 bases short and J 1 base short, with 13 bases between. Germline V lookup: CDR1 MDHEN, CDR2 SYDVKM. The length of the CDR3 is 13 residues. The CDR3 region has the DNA TGTGCCACCTCGGACAGACTTAACTATGGCTACACCTTC. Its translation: CATSDRLNYGYTF.

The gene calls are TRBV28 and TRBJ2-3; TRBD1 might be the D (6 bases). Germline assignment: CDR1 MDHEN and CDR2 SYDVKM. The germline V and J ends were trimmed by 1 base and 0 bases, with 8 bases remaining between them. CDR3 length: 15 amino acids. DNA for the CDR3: TGTGCCAGCAGTTTATCAGGGGCTAGCACAGATACGCAGTATTTT. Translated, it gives CASSLSGASTDTQYF.

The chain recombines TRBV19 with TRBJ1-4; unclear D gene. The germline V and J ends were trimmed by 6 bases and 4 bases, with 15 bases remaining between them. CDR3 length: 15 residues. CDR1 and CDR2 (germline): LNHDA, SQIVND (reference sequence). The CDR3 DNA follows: TGTGCCAGTAGGCACCCGGGCGGGCATAATGAAAAACTGTTTTTT. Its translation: CASRHPGGHNEKLFF.

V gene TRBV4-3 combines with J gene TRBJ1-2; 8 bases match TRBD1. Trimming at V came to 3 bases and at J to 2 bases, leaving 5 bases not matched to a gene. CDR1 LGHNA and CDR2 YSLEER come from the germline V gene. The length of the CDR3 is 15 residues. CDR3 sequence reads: CASSQVDRGNYGYTF. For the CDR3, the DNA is TGCGCCAGCAGCCAGGTTGACAGGGGAAACTATGGCTACACCTTC.

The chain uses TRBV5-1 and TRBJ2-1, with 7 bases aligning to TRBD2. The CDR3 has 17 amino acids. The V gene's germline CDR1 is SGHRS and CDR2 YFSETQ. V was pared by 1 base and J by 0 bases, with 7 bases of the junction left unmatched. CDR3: CASSLYLAESSYNEQFF. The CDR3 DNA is TGCGCCAGCAGCTTGTATCTAGCGGAGAGCTCCTACAATGAGCAGTTCTTC.

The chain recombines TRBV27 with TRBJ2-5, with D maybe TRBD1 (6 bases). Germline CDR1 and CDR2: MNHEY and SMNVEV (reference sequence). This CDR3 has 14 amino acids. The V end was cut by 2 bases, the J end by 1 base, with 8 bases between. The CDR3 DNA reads TGTGCCAGCAGTTTAGGGGGCAGCCAAGAGACCCAGTACTTC. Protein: CASSLGGSQETQYF.

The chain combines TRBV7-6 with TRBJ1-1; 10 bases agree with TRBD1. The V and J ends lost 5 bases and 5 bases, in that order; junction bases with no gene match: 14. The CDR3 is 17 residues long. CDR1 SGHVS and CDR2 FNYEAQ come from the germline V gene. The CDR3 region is CASSATSTGGFGTEAFF. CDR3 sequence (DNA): TGTGCCAGCAGCGCAACATCGACAGGGGGCTTCGGAACTGAAGCTTTCTTT.